This T cell receptor (beta chain) appears in the sequencing data of a study of shared T cell receptors in the human thymus. Repertoires were generated with immunoSEQ multiplex PCR, while TCRdb's copy carries only in-frame clones and drops some. The table lists about 660,000 clones, about 90% of them singletons, with roughly 0.0086% in the top ten. CDR3 size: 13 residues. V was cut by 2 bases and J by 6 bases, with 11 bases left in between. Germline V gene lookup returns CDR1 SNHLY and CDR2 FYNNEI. These data were also filed under a second study, of human thymus T cells. From that paper: The source of the thymus tissue was resections taken during corrective heart surgery. Related work found strong thymic repertoire overlap between unrelated individuals.

The sample comprised thymocytes. The chain employs TRBV2 and TRBJ2-7; D is unresolved. This sequence was found in a boy in the first two years of life with a congenital heart defect. Written as DNA, the CDR3 is TGTGCCAGCAGTGAACGCGTTCTCGGCGAGCAGTACTTC. Its protein product is CASSERVLGEQYF.